This TCR beta chain emerged from a study of blood T cell repertoires in COVID-19 (TCRdb year 2020). Describing the broader study: Collaborator samples came from the United States, Italy and Spain and covered acute and convalescent phases of COVID-19. The material from the prospective study consisted of cDNA or gDNA derived from T cells, B-cell-depleted T cells, or PBMCs. Deeply sampled blood TCRbeta repertoires from subjects exposed to, actively infected with, or recovered from COVID-19 were included in the dataset. The repertoires were released in a freely available public database meant as a resource for research on the immune response to SARS-CoV-2. Samples came from the ongoing ImmuneRACE study (first 160 participants) plus 1,254 subjects from 6 global collaborators. A de-identified subject ID, COVID-19 status, age in years and sex were almost always included in the sample metadata. Where available, HLA class I and class II types were taken from metadata supplied by the sample provider and were not determined by assay-based typing.

V is trimmed back by 4 bases and J by 0 bases, and the junction contains 4 bases that no gene match accounts for. Spanning cysteine to phenylalanine, the CDR3 consists of 14 amino acids. The sequence is cut down to CDR3 DNA, 42 bases in frame from base 1. CDR1 and CDR2, looked up from the germline V gene, are SQVTM and ANQGSEA. Each collaborating institution followed its own protocols to collect whole blood in K2EDTA tubes. For TCRbeta analysis, collaborators shipped samples in one of three forms: frozen whole blood, isolated PBMCs, or DNA extracted from either of those sample types. The investigation overall reported the following: The quantity of clinical and demographic metadata differed by source and by participant and was supplied without curation.

For this clone: Its antigen remains undetermined. Base qualities were left out, and no much larger clone turns up one base away.

The immunoSEQ Assay, a bias-controlled multiplex PCR, was used to amplify TCRbeta CDR3 regions from genomic DNA. The original pipeline was this. The number of nucleated cells in each sample was estimated from the amplification of reference gene primers within the assay. Sequence reads were collapsed and filtered to measure the absolute abundance of every unique TCRbeta CDR3 rearrangement. For each sample, productive Simpson clonality was calculated by taking the square root of Simpson's diversity index across productive rearrangements. The table was pulled from immuneACCESS by TCRdb, which kept in-frame rearrangements only. Such tables lose some clones; where checked, under half of the loss comes from unresolved V genes, and the rest has no known cause. V, J and clone size are those of that table, while D and trimming were read from the DNA. The sample includes roughly 120,000 clones, with about 89% observed a single time. Under 30% of the sample comes from the top ten.

This receptor was identified in a woman in her 70s with acute or convalescent COVID-19. The receptor chain draws on TRBV29-1 and TRBJ2-3; the junction holds 7 bases that match TRBD1. Sequenced material: peripheral blood. Read as DNA, the sequence is TGCAGCGTTGCCCCGGGACAGAGCACAGATACGCAGTATTTT. Its translation is CSVAPGQSTDTQYF.